This T cell receptor beta chain was obtained from a study of OX40 agonist ivuxolimab in advanced cancers. On the study more broadly: Averaging about 60 years in age, with a range of 23 to 79, the cohort was about 86% male.

Patients were ruled out by autoimmune disease history or systemic immunosuppression. Samples of blood were obtained at baseline, on cycle 4 day 1, and on cycle 7 day 1. With 6 bases removed from V and 8 bases from J, the gap between germline ends came to 22 bases. Germline assignment: CDR1 WSHSY and CDR2 SAAADI. The CDR3 totals 16 residues. Assay: immunoSEQ multiplex PCR; the TCRdb copy retains only in-frame clones and omits some. The sample has 35,000 to 45,000 clones; 88% are singletons. The V and J genes are TRBV10-2 and TRBJ1-4; D is unresolved. Here the sequenced sample was CD4+ or CD8+ T cells sorted from blood, taken in a trial of the OX40 agonist ivuxolimab. The receptor was derived from an adult with an advanced solid tumor such as melanoma, head and neck, liver or kidney cancer. The CDR3 spells CASSSALPAASEKLFF. The CDR3 nucleotides read TGCGCCAGCAGCTCCGCCCTCCCAGCTGCAAGCGAAAAACTGTTTTTT.